In its sample, the clone carrying this T cell receptor beta chain was seen many times. Using unique molecular identifiers, the investigators prepared the TCRbeta library. MiXCR was run by TCRdb on the PCR reads, yielding one entry per CDR3 protein. The sample lists a few hundred thousand distinct CDR3 sequences; approximately 12% were seen once. The sample originates from a study of T-cell reconstitution after alpha-beta-depleted transplantation in children. With 7 bases clipped from V and 8 bases from J, the junction kept 7 bases outside the gene matches. CDR1 and CDR2 (germline): SQVTM, ANQGSEA. The CDR3 is 12 residues long.

The TCR comes from a human donor who donated a stem cell graft to a child with combined immunodeficiency. Sequenced material: PBMCs from the stem cell graft donor, taken from the stem cell graft. The V gene is TRBV29-1, the J gene TRBJ1-4, with 7 bases matching TRBD1. CDR3 DNA sequence: TGCAGCGCCTGGGACAGCGGAGAAAAACTGTTTTTT. Its protein is CSAWDSGEKLFF.